Presented here are 18 T cell receptor beta chains from one specimen sequenced in a study of early T cells in non-severe SARS-CoV-2 infection. TCRdb redid the calling of the 5' RACE reads with MiXCR, one entry per CDR3 protein. The sample holds some 82,000 distinct CDR3 sequences, over 10% seen once. Sequencing was performed on whole blood. All receptors come from an adult who was a healthcare worker with PCR-confirmed SARS-CoV-2 infection or an uninfected control (not recorded which).

In this sample, this clonotype turned up many times. CDR3 residues: CSAREPLGEKLFF. Here the CDR3 DNA reads TGCAGTGCTAGAGAGCCATTGGGAGAAAAACTGTTTTTT. The rearrangement uses TRBV20-1 and TRBJ1-4, with D unclear. Germline V gene sequence: CDR1 DFQATT, CDR2 SNEGSKA (reference sequence). This CDR3 region has 13 residues. Between the trimmed V and J ends, which lost 0 bases and 8 bases, there was a span of 10 bases.

This clonotype has more than one count but fewer than ten. J is TRBJ1-2 and V is TRBV12-3 or TRBV12-4; 7 bases are shared with TRBD1. CDR3 size: 15 residues. Trimming at V came to 4 bases and at J to 8 bases, leaving 13 bases not matched to a gene. The CDR3 protein is CASSYRGFSSEGYTF. CDR3 sequence (DNA): TGTGCCAGCAGTTACAGGGGTTTCTCTTCGGAGGGCTACACCTTC.

This clonotype was detected many times. The V call is TRBV12-3 or TRBV12-4, the J call TRBJ2-7; D ambiguous. The germline V and J ends were trimmed by 5 bases and 0 bases, with 11 bases remaining between them. This CDR3 has 14 amino acids. Written as DNA, the CDR3 is TGTGCCAGCAGTCCTTCTCTTACCTCCTACGAGCAGTACTTC. This gives the protein CASSPSLTSYEQYF.

The table lists this clonotype with many counts. This chain connects TRBV20-1 to TRBJ2-1; 11 nucleotides line up with TRBD2. Germline CDR1 and CDR2: DFQATT and SNEGSKA (reference sequence). The CDR3 is 14 amino acids. V trimming: 0 bases; J trimming: 10 bases; junction bases outside the gene matches: 5. Written as DNA, the CDR3 is TGCAGTGCTAGAGATGCGGTAGCGGGAGGGGAGCAGTTCTTC. Translation: CSARDAVAGGEQFF.

J is TRBJ2-5 and V is TRBV13, with D maybe TRBD2 (5 bases). The germline CDR1 and CDR2 sequences are PRHDT and FYEKMQ (reference sequence). The ends were cut back, 5 bases at V and 2 bases at J, with 15 bases in the middle. This CDR3 region has 15 residues. The CDR3 loop is CASSLTYGDQETQYF. Here the CDR3 DNA reads TGTGCCAGCAGCCTAACCTACGGGGATCAAGAGACCCAGTACTTC.

This clonotype was observed at least ten times. This chain links TRBV3-1 with TRBJ2-2, with 8 bases aligning to TRBD2. The germline V gene encodes CDR1 LGHDT and CDR2 YNNKEL (reference sequence). The CDR3 runs 15 residues. V lost 3 bases, J lost 4 bases, and 4 bases stayed unmatched. In nucleotides, the CDR3 is TGTGCCAGCAGCCAGCGACTAGCGATCACCGGGGAGCTGTTTTTT. It specifies CASSQRLAITGELFF.

This clonotype has more than one count but fewer than ten. The gene calls are TRBV15 and TRBJ2-5, with 7 nucleotides matching TRBD1. Unmatched junction bases numbered 7, after V lost 4 bases and J lost 5 bases. This CDR3 has 14 residues. CDR1 and CDR2 from the germline V gene are LNHNV and YYDKDF (reference sequence). The CDR3 region has the DNA TGTGCCACCAGCAAGGGGGACAGCGCCGAGACCCAGTACTTC. It is translated as CATSKGDSAETQYF.

This clonotype has more than one count but fewer than ten. The chain joins TRBV10-3 to TRBJ2-7, with D perhaps matching TRBD1 (6 bases). V shed 3 bases and J shed 4 bases, with 13 bases lying between them. The germline CDR1 and CDR2 sequences are ENHRY and SYGVKD. The CDR3 runs to 14 residues. In DNA form, the CDR3 reads TGTGCCATCAGTGAAAGACAGGAATCATACGAGCAGTACTTC. Translation: CAISERQESYEQYF.

This clonotype was counted between two and nine times. The rearrangement links TRBV9 to TRBJ2-5; D may be TRBD1 (6 bases). The V gene's germline CDR1 is SGDLS and CDR2 YYNGEE. There are 14 residues in the CDR3. V shed 5 bases and J shed 5 bases, with 16 bases lying between them. This CDR3 is CASSPQGSGETQYF. The DNA of the CDR3 is TGTGCCAGCAGTCCACAGGGTTCGGGGGAGACCCAGTACTTC.

This clonotype was observed at least ten times. This rearrangement joins TRBV10-2 to TRBJ1-5; D possibly corresponds to TRBD1 (6 bases). V was shortened by 2 bases and J by 7 bases, with 12 bases between the two germline ends. Germline CDR1 reads WSHSY; CDR2 reads SAAADI. This CDR3 is 14 amino acids long. The CDR3 is CASSETDRSQPQHF. The CDR3 DNA reads TGCGCCAGCAGTGAGACCGACAGGTCCCAGCCCCAGCATTTT.

The V and J genes are TRBV20-1 and TRBJ2-7; 14 positions agree with TRBD2. The CDR3 is 19 amino acids. The V and J ends lost 0 bases and 2 bases, in that order; junction bases with no gene match: 12. Germline CDR1 is DFQATT and CDR2 is SNEGSKA (reference sequence). The CDR3 nucleotides read TGCAGTGCTAGAGATTTTCCCCGGACTAGCGGGAGGTCAGCCTACGAGCAGTACTTC. Translation: CSARDFPRTSGRSAYEQYF.

This clonotype was found many times. The chain combines TRBV5-4 with TRBJ2-3; 8 bases line up with TRBD1. The CDR3 covers 15 residues. CDR1 is SGHNT, CDR2 YYREEE, per germline (reference sequence). V gave up 2 bases and J gave up 4 bases; unmatched junction bases: 6. The CDR3 is CASSFGQGEADTQYF. Here the CDR3 DNA reads TGTGCCAGCAGCTTCGGACAGGGAGAGGCAGATACGCAGTATTTT.

This clonotype was picked up a small number of times. The CDR3 DNA sequence: TGTGCCAGCAGCTTACAAGCGGCCGGGGAGCAGTACTTC. Translated: CASSLQAAGEQYF. This chain joins TRBV7-3 and TRBJ2-7; perhaps TRBD2 as D (5 bases). With 2 bases removed from V and 7 bases from J, the gap between germline ends came to 12 bases. The CDR3 has 13 amino acids. The V gene's germline CDR1 is SGHTA and CDR2 FQGTGA. Combining the CDR3 with reference TRBV7-3 and TRBJ2-7 gives the whole variable domain GAGVSQTPSNKVTEKGKYVELRCDPISGHTALYWYRQSLGQGPEFLIYFQGTGAADDSGLPNDRFFAVRPEGSVSTLKIQRTERGDSAVYLCASSLQAAGEQYFGPGTRLTVT.

V and J are TRBV7-2 and TRBJ2-1; 7 nucleotides line up with TRBD2. The V gene end was trimmed by 7 bases and the J gene end by 3 bases; junction bases not matched to a gene: 6. Germline CDR1 SGHTA, CDR2 FQGNSA. This CDR3 has 14 residues. The CDR3 DNA sequence: TGTGCCAGCACCTGGACTAGTTTCTACAATGAGCAGTTCTTC. Translated, it gives CASTWTSFYNEQFF.

This clonotype was seen at least ten times. V gene TRBV20-1 combines with J gene TRBJ2-7, with 8 bases that match TRBD2. The CDR3 loop spans 13 amino acids. V shed 3 bases, J shed 6 bases, and the junction held 7 bases outside the gene matches. Looked up from germline, CDR1 is DFQATT and CDR2 is SNEGSKA (reference sequence). The CDR3 protein is CSARSGSPVEQYF. In DNA form, the CDR3 reads TGCAGTGCTAGGAGCGGGAGTCCCGTCGAGCAGTACTTC.

This clonotype was seen a handful of times. The rearrangement links TRBV7-3 to TRBJ2-3; 9 bases fit TRBD2. The CDR3 is 16 residues long. With 5 bases clipped from V and 6 bases from J, the junction kept 12 bases outside the gene matches. CDR1 is SGHTA, CDR2 FQGTGA, per germline. The CDR3 bases are TGTGCCAGCAGCCCCCGGAGCGGGAGGACCCCGGATACGCAGTATTTT. It translates to CASSPRSGRTPDTQYF.

V usage is TRBV20-1 and J usage is TRBJ2-3, with D maybe TRBD2 (6 bases). The V and J ends lost 3 bases and 5 bases respectively, with 12 bases between them. CDR3 size: 13 residues. Germline V gives CDR1 DFQATT, CDR2 SNEGSKA (reference sequence). The CDR3 here is CSASRETGDTQYF. The CDR3 DNA reads as TGCAGTGCTAGCCGGGAGACGGGAGATACGCAGTATTTT.

This clonotype was picked up a small number of times. The rearrangement joins TRBV7-2 to TRBJ2-1, with 11 bases lining up with TRBD2. Germline CDR1 reads SGHTA; CDR2 reads FQGNSA. The CDR3 is made up of 15 amino acids. V dropped 1 base and J dropped 5; count of bases not matched to a gene: 1. CDR3 protein: CASSLVAGGDNEQFF. The CDR3 coding sequence is TGTGCCAGCAGCTTAGTAGCGGGGGGGGACAATGAGCAGTTCTTC.